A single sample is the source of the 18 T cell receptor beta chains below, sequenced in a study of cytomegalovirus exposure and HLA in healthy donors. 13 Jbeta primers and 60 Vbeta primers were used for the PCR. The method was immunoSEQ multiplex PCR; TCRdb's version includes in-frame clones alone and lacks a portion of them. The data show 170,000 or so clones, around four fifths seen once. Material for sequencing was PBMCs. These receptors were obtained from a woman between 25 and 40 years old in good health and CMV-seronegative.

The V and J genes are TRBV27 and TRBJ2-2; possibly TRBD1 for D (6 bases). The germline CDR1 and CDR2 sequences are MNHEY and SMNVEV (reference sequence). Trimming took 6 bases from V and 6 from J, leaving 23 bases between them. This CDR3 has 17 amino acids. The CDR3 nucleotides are TGTGCCAGCAGGCGCACAGGGCTTACTGTTCTTGCCGGGGAGCTGTTTTTT. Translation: CASRRTGLTVLAGELFF.

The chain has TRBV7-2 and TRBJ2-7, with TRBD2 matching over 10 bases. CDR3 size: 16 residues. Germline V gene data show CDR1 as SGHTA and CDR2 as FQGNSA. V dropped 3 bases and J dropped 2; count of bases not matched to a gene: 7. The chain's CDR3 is CASSFGLAGAAYEQYF. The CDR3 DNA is TGTGCCAGCAGCTTCGGTCTAGCGGGGGCCGCCTACGAGCAGTACTTC.

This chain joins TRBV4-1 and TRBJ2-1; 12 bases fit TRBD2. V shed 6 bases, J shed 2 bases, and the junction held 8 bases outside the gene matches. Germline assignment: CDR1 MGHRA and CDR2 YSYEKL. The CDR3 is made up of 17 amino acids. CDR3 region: CASRGLAGGITYNEQFF. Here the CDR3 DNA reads TGCGCCAGCAGAGGGCTAGCGGGGGGGATCACCTACAATGAGCAGTTCTTC.

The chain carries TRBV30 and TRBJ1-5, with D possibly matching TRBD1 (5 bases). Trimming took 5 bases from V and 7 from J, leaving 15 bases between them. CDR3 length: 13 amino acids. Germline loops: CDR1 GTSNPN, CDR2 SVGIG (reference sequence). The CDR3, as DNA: TGTGCCTGGGCGTCAGGGAGGGGACAGCCCCAGCATTTT. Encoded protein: CAWASGRGQPQHF.

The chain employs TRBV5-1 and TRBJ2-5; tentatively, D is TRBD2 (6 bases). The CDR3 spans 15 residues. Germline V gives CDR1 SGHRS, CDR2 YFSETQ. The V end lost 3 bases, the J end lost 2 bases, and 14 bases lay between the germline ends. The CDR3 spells CASSSAGTSQETQYF. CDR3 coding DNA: TGCGCCAGCAGCTCAGCCGGGACTTCTCAAGAGACCCAGTACTTC.

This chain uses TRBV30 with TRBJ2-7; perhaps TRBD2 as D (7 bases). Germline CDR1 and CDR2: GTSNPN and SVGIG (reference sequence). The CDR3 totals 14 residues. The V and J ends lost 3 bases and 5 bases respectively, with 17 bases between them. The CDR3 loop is CAWSVRGARDEQYF. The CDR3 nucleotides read TGTGCCTGGAGCGTACGGGGGGCCCGGGACGAGCAGTACTTC.

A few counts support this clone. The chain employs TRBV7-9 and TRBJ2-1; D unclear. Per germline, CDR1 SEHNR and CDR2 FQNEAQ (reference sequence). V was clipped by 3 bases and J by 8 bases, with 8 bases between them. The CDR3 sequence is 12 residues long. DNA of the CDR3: TGTGCCAGCAGCTTCCAGGTCGATGAGCAGTTCTTC. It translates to CASSFQVDEQFF.

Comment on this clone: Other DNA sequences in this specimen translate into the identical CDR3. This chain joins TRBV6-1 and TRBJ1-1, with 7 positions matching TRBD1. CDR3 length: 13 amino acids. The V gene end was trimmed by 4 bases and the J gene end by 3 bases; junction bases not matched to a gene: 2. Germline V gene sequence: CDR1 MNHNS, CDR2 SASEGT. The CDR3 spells CASSGDRDTEAFF. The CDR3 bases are TGTGCCAGCAGTGGAGACAGGGACACTGAAGCTTTCTTT.

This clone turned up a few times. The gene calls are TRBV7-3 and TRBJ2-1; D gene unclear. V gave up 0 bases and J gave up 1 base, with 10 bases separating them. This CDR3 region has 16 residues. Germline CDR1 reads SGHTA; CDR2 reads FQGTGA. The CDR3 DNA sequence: TGTGCCAGCAGCTTAACGGGCGACCCTTCCTACAATGAGCAGTTCTTC. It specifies CASSLTGDPSYNEQFF.

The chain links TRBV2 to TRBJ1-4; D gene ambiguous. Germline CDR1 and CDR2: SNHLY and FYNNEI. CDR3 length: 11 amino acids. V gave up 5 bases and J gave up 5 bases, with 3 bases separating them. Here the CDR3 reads CASSQNEKLFF. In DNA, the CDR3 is TGTGCCAGCAGTCAGAATGAAAAACTGTTTTTT.

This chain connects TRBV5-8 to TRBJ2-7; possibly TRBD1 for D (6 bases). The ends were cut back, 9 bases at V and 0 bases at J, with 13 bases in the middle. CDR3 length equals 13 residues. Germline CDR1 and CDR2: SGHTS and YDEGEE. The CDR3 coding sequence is TGTGCCACCCGGGACACCGGCTCCTACGAGCAGTACTTC. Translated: CATRDTGSYEQYF.

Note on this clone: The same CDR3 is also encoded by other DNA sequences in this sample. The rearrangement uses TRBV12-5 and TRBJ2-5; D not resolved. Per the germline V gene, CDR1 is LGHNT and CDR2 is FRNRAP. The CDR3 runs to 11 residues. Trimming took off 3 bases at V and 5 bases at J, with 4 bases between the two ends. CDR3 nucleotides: TGTGCTAGTGGTTTTCAGGAGACCCAGTACTTC. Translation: CASGFQETQYF.

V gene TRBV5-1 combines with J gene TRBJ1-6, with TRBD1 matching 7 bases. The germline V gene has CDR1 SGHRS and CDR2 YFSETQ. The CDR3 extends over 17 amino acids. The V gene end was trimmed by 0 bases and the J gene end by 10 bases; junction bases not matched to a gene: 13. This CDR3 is CASSLAPGTQGGSPLHF. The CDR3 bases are TGCGCCAGCAGCTTGGCCCCCGGGACCCAGGGGGGCTCACCCCTCCACTTT.

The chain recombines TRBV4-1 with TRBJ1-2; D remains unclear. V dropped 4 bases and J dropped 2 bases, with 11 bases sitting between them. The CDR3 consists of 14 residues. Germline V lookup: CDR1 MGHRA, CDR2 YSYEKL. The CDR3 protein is CASSPILTNYGYTF. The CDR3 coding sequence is TGCGCCAGCAGCCCCATCCTAACCAACTATGGCTACACCTTC.

The CDR3 loop is CASGLNTDTQYF. For the CDR3, the DNA is TGTGCCAGCGGACTCAATACAGATACGCAGTATTTT. This chain links TRBV7-2 with TRBJ2-3; D is perhaps TRBD2 (5 bases). The germline V gene has CDR1 SGHTA and CDR2 FQGNSA. V lost 8 bases and J lost 3, with 9 bases in between. This CDR3 contains 12 residues.

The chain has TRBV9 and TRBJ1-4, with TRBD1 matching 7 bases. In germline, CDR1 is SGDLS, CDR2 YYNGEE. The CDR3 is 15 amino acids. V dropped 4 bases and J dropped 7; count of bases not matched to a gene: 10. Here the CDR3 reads CASSSGTDIGEKLFF. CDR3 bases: TGTGCCAGCAGCTCGGGGACAGATATTGGTGAAAAACTGTTTTTT.

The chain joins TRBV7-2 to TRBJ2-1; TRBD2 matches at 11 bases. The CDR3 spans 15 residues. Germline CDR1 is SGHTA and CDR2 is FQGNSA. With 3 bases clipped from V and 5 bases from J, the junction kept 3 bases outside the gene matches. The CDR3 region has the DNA TGTGCCAGCAGCTTGGGACTAGCGGTAAACAATGAGCAGTTCTTC. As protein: CASSLGLAVNNEQFF.

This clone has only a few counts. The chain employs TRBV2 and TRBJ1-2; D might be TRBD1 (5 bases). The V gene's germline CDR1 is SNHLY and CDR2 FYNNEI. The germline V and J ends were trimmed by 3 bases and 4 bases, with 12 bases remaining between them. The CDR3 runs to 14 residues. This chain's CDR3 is CASSDRQTTYGYTF. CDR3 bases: TGTGCCAGCAGTGACCGACAGACGACCTATGGCTACACCTTC.